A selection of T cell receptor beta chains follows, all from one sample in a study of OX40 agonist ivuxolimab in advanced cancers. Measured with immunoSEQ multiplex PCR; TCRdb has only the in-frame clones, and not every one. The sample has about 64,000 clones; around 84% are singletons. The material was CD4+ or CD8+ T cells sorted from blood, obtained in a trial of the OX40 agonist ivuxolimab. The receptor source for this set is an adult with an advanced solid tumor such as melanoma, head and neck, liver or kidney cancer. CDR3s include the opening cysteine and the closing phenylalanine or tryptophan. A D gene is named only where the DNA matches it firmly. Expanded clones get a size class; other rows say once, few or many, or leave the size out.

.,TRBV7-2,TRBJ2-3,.,TGTGCCAGCAGCCCCCGACGGGGGGCCTCAGATACGCAGTATTTT,CASSPRRGASDTQYF
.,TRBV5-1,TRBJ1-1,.,TGCGCCAGCAGCTTGGTAAAGTGGCAGCTATACACTGAAGCTTTCTTT,CASSLVKWQLYTEAFF
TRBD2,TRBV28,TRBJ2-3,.,TGTGCCAGCAGTTTTTACGCGGGAGAGGACACAGATACGCAGTATTTT,CASSFYAGEDTDTQYF
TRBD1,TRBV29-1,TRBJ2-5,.,TGCAGCGTTGAAGTGACAGGGCCAGAGACCCAGTACTTC,CSVEVTGPETQYF
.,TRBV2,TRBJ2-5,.,TGTGCCAGCTCTCTGACACTGGAGGGAGGAGAGACCCAGTACTTC,CASSLTLEGGETQYF
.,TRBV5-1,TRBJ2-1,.,TGCGCCAGCAGCTTGGAACAGAGCTCCTACAATGAGCAGTTCTTC,CASSLEQSSYNEQFF
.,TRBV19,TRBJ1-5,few,TGTGCCAGTAGTATAGGAGGGCGCGGGAGTCAGCCCCAGCATTTT,CASSIGGRGSQPQHF
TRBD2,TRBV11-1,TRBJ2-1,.,TGTGCCAGCAGCTCGCGGGAGAGCTCCTACAATGAGCAGTTCTTC,CASSSRESSYNEQFF
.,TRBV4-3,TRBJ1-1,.,TGCGCCAGCAGCCAGGTTTTAAGGGGGAACACTGAAGCTTTCTTT,CASSQVLRGNTEAFF
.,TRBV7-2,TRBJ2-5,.,TGTGCCAGCAGCTTTAGGATGGAGGGAGAGACCCAGTACTTC,CASSFRMEGETQYF
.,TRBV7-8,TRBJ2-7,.,TGTGCCACCAAACAGGGACCGAGGACCTACGAGCAGTACTTC,CATKQGPRTYEQYF
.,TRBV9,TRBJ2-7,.,TGTGCCAGCAGCGAGAGACTAGTCTACGACGAGCAGTACTTC,CASSERLVYDEQYF
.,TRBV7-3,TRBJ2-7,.,TGTGCCAGCAGCCGGGGGCAGAATAACGAGCAGTACTTC,CASSRGQNNEQYF
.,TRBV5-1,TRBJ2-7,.,TGCGCCAGCAGCTTGGCAGGATCCTACGAGCAGTACTTC,CASSLAGSYEQYF
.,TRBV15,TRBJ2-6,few,TGTGCCACCAGCAGAGGAGGGGATTCTGGGGCCAACGTCCTGACTTTC,CATSRGGDSGANVLTF
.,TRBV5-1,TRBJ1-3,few,TGCGCCAGCAGCTTGGTCGGGCTCTCTGGAAACACCATATATTTT,CASSLVGLSGNTIYF
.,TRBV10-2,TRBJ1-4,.,TGCGCCAGCAGAATCACCGGACCTAATGAAAAACTGTTTTTT,CASRITGPNEKLFF
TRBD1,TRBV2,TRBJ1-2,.,TGTGCCAGCAGGGGGACAGGGGGCGACTATGGCTACACCTTC,CASRGTGGDYGYTF
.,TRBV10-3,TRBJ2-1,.,TGTGCCACCGCCTTTGAGGACAATGAGCAGTTCTTC,CATAFEDNEQFF
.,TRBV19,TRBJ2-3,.,TGTGCCAGTAGTGGATACGGCACAGATACGCAGTATTTT,CASSGYGTDTQYF
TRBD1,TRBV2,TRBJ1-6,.,TGTGCCAGCAGTCAAGCAACAGGGGGTGTGACACCCCTCCACTTT,CASSQATGGVTPLHF
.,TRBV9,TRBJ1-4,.,TGTGCCAGCAGCGTAGATCAGGGGCTACGGGAAAAACTGTTTTTT,CASSVDQGLREKLFF
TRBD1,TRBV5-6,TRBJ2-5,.,TGTGCCAGCAGCTTTCTGGGGGGACAGGGGGAAGAGACCCAGTACTTC,CASSFLGGQGEETQYF
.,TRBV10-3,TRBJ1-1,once,TGTGCCATCAGTGAGTCGAAAACGAGGGGGGGCTGGGAGACTGAAGCTTTCTTT,CAISESKTRGGWETEAFF
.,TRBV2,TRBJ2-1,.,TGTGCCAGCAGTGAAGCCCTCTACAATGAGCAGTTCTTC,CASSEALYNEQFF
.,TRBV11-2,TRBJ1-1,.,TGTGCCAGCAGCCATTACAGGGCCCCGGGGGCTTTCTTT,CASSHYRAPGAFF
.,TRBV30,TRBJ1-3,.,TGTGCCTGGAGTGTCCGGGGATCTGGAAACACCATATATTTT,CAWSVRGSGNTIYF
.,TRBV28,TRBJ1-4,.,TGTGCCAGCAGTTTAATGGGGTCTAATGAAAAACTGTTTTTT,CASSLMGSNEKLFF
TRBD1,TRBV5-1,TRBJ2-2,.,TGCGCCAGCAGCCCGACAGGGGACGGAAAAACCGGGGAGCTGTTTTTT,CASSPTGDGKTGELFF
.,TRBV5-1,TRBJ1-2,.,TGCGCCAGCAGCTCGGGAGGTCTGGCTAACTATGGCTACACCTTC,CASSSGGLANYGYTF
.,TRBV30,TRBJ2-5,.,TGTGCCTGGAGTGTAAGACGGCAAGAGACCCAGTACTTC,CAWSVRRQETQYF
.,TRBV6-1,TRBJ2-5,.,TGTGCCAGCAGTGAAGGAATGGGGACCCAAGAGACCCAGTACTTC,CASSEGMGTQETQYF
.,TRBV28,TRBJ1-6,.,TGTGCCAGCAGTTTAAGCTTCCCACCCCTCCACTTT,CASSLSFPPLHF
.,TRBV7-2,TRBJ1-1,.,TGTGCCAGCAGCTTAGTTAGTAGGAACACTGAAGCTTTCTTT,CASSLVSRNTEAFF
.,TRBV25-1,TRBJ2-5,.,TGTGCCAGCAGTCTTAGCCTCCAAGAGACCCAGTACTTC,CASSLSLQETQYF
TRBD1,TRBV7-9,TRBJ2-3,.,TGTGCCAGCAGCCTAACAGGGGGCATAAATACGCAGTATTTT,CASSLTGGINTQYF
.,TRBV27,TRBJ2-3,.,TGTGCCAGCATGGGGGCCACCCCCACAGATACGCAGTATTTT,CASMGATPTDTQYF
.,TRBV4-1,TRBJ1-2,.,TGCGCCAGCAGCCAAGAATCGGGCCAGGGGAGGAGCTATGGCTACACCTTC,CASSQESGQGRSYGYTF
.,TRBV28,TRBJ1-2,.,TGTGCCAGCAGTTTTAACCAGGAGGGCTACACCTTC,CASSFNQEGYTF
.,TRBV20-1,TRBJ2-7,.,TGCAGTGCTAGGGACTACGAGCAGTACTTC,CSARDYEQYF
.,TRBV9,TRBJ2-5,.,TGTGCCAGCAGCGTATCTCCTCAGGGGCCTAAAGAGACCCAGTACTTC,CASSVSPQGPKETQYF
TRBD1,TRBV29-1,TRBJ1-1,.,TGCAGCGTCGTACAGGGGATGCTTGAAGCTTTCTTT,CSVVQGMLEAFF
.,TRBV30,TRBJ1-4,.,TGTGCCTGGAGTGTAGGGGATAATGAAAAACTGTTTTTT,CAWSVGDNEKLFF
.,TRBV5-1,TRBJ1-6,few,TGCGCCAGCAGCTTGGACGATTCACCCCTCCACTTT,CASSLDDSPLHF
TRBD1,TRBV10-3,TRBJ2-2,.,TGTGCCATTAGTGAAAGGACAGGGGGGGATTCCGGGGAGCTGTTTTTT,CAISERTGGDSGELFF
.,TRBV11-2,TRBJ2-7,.,TGTGCCAGCAGCCGGACCTCCTACGAGCAGTACTTC,CASSRTSYEQYF
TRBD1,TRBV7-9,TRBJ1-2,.,TGTGCCAGCAGCACCGGGACAGGACCTAACTATGGCTACACCTTC,CASSTGTGPNYGYTF
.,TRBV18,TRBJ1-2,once,TGTGCCAGCTCACCAGGGTACTATGGCTACACCTTC,CASSPGYYGYTF
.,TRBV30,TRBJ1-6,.,TGTGCCTGGAGTGTCGGGGGGCGGAGGGCCCTCCACTTT,CAWSVGGRRALHF
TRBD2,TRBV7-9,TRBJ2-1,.,TGTGCCAGCAGAGCCCCTAGCGGGGGGCACAATGAGCAGTTCTTC,CASRAPSGGHNEQFF
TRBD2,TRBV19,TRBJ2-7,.,TGTGCCAGTAGTTCCGTTCTAGCGGGAGGAGGCGAGCAGTACTTC,CASSSVLAGGGEQYF
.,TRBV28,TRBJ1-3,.,TGTGCCAGCAGTGCTTCCAGGGGCAGATCTGGAAACACCATATATTTT,CASSASRGRSGNTIYF
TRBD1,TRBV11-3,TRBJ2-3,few,TGTGCCAGCAGCTCCGGGACAGGGGGTCGCACAGATACGCAGTATTTT,CASSSGTGGRTDTQYF
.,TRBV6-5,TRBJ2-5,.,TGTGCCAGCAGTTCCTTTGGGACCCAGTACTTC,CASSSFGTQYF
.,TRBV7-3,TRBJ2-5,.,TGTGCCAGCAGCCCGACGTACCAAGAGACCCAGTACTTC,CASSPTYQETQYF
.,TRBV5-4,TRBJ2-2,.,TGTGCCAGCAGCTTGGCGGGAGACCCGAGGGCCGGGGAGCTGTTTTTT,CASSLAGDPRAGELFF
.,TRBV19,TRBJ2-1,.,TGTGCCAGTAGCCTAGGGGCCTACAATGAGCAGTTCTTC,CASSLGAYNEQFF
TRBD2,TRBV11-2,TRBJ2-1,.,TGTGCCAGCAGCTTAGCGAGGCTAGCGGGAGTCAATGAGCAGTTCTTC,CASSLARLAGVNEQFF
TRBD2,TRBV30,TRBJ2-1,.,TGTGCCTGGAGTACAGAACGGGGGGGCCGGGGCAATGAGCAGTTCTTC,CAWSTERGGRGNEQFF